This T cell receptor beta chain emerged from a study of response to subunit inactivated influenza vaccine. Germline CDR1 and CDR2: SGHRS and YFSETQ. Trimming removed 4 bases from V and 3 bases from J; junction bases left unmatched: 7. CDR3 length equals 15 residues. TCRdb independently ran MiXCR on the RT-PCR reads; one entry per CDR3 protein. The data show fewer than 550,000 distinct CDR3 sequences, around 25% seen once. As regards this clonotype: Its cognate antigen is unknown.

General study results and limits: Each seasonal influenza vaccination, the authors suggested, recruits few new T cells.

This chain connects TRBV5-1 to TRBJ2-5; 9 nucleotides agree with TRBD1. The sequencing here drew on CD4+ T cells sorted from PBMCs, taken 4 to 6 days after vaccination. The clonotype was recovered from a man in his fifties or sixties who received an inactivated influenza vaccine. This CDR3 reads CASSPGDRVEETQYF. The CDR3 DNA is TGCGCCAGCAGCCCTGGGGACAGGGTAGAAGAGACCCAGTACTTC.